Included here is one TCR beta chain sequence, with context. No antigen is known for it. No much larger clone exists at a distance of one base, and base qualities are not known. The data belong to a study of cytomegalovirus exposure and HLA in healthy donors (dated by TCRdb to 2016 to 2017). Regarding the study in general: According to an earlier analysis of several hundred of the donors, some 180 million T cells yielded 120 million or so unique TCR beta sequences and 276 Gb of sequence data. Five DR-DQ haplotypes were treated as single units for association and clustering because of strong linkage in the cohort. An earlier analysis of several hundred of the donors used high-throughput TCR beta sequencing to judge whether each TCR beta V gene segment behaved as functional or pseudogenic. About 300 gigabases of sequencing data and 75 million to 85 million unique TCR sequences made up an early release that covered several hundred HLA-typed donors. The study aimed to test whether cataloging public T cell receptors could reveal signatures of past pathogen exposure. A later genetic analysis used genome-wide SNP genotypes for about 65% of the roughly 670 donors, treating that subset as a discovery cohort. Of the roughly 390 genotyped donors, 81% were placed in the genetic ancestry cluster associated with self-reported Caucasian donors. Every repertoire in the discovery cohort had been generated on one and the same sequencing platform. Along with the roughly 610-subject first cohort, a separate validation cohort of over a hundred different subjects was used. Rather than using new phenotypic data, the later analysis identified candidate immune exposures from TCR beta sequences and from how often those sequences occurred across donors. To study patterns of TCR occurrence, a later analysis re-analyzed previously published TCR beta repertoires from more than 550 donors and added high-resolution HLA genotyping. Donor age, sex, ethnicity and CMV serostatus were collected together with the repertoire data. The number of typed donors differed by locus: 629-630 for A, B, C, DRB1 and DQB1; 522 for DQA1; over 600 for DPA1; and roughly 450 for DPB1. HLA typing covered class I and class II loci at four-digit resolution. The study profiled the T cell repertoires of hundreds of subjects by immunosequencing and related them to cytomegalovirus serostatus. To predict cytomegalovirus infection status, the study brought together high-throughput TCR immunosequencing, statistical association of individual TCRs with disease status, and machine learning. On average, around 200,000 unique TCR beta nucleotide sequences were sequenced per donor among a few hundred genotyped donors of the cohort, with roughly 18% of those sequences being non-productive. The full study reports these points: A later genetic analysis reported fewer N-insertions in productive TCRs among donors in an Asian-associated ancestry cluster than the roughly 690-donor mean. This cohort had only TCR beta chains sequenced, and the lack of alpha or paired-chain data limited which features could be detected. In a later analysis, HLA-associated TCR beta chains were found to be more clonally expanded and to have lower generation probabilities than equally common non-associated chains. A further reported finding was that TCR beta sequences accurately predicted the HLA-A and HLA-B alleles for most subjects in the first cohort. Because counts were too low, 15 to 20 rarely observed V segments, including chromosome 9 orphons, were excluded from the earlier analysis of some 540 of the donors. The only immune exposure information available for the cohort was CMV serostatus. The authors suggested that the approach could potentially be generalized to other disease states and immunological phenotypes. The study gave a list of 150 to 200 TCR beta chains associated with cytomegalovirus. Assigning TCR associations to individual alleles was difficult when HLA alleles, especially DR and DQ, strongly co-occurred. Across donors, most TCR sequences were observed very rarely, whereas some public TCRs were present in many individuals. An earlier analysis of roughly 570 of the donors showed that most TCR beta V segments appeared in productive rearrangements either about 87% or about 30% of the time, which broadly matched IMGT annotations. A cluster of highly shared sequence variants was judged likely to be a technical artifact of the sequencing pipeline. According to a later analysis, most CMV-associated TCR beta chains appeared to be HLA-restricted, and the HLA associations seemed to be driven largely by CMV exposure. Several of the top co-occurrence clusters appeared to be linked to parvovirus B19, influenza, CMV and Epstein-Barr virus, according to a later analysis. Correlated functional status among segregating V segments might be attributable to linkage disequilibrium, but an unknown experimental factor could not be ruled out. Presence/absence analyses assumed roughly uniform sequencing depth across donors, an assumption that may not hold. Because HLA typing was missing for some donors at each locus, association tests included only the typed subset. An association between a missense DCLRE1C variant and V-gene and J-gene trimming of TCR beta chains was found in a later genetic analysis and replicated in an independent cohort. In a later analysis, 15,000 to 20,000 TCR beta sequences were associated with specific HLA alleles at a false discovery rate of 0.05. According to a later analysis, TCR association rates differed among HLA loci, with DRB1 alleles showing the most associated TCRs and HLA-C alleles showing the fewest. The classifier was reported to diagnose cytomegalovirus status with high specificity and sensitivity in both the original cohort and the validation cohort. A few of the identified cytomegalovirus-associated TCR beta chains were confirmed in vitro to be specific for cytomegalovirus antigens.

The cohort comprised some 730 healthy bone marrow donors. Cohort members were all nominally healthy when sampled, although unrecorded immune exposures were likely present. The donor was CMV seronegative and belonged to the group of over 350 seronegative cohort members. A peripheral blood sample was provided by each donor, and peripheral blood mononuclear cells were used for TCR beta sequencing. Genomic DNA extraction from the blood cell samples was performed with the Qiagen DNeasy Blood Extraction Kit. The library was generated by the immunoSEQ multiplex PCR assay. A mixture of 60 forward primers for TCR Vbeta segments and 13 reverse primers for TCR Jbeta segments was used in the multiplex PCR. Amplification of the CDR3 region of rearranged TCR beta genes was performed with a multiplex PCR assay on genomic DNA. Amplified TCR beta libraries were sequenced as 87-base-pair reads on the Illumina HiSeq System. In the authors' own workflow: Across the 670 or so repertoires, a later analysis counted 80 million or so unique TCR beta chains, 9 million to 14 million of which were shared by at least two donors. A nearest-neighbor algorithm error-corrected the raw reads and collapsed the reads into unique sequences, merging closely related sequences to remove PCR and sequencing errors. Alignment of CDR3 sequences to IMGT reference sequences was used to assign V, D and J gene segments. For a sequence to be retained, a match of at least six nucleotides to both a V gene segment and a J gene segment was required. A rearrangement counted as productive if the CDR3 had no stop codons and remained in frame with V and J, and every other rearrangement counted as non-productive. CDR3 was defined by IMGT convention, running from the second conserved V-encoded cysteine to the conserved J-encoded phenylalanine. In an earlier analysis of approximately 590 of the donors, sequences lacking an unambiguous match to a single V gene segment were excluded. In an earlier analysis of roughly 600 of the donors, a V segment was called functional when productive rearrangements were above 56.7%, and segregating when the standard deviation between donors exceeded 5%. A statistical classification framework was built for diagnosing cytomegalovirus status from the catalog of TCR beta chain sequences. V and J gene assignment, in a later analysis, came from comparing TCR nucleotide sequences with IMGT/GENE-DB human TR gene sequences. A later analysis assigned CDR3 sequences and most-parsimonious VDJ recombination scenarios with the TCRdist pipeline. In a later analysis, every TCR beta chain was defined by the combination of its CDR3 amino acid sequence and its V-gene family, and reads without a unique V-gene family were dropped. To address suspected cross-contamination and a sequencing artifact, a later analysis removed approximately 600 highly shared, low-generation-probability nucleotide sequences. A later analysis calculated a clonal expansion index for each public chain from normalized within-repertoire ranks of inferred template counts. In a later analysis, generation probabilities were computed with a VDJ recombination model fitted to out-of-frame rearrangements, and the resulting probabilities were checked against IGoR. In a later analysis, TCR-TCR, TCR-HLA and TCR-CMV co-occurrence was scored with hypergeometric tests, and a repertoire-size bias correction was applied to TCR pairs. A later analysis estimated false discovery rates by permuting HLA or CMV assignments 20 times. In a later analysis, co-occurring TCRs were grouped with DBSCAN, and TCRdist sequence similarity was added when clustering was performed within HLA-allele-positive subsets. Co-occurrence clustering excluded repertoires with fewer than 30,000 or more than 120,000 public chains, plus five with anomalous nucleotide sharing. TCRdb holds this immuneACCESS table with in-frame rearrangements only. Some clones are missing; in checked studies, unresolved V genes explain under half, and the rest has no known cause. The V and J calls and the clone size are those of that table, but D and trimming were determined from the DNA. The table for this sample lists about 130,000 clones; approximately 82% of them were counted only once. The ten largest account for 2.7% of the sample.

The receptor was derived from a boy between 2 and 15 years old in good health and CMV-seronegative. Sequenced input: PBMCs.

The CDR3 region: CASSGQGPNEKLFF. In nucleotide form, the sequence is TGTGCCAGCAGTGGACAGGGGCCTAATGAAAAACTGTTTTTT. The chain uses TRBV2 and TRBJ1-4; 8 bases in the middle match TRBD1. The CDR3, from cysteine to phenylalanine, totals 14 residues. The kept DNA is CDR3 alone, 42 bases in frame from the first base. CDR1 and CDR2, per the germline V gene, are SNHLY and FYNNEI. V and J are trimmed by 4 bases and 3 bases, and the gene matches miss 1 base of the junction.